Sequencing of this T cell receptor (beta chain) was carried out in a study of regulatory T cells in long-lasting Graves disease. This clonotype was detected ten times or more. The time point here: persistent/refractory GD, antithyroid drugs over 5 years with positive TRAb. After RNA was extracted from PBMCs, the TCR library was made from it. The authors built TCR beta libraries using iRepertoire HTBI primers and Arm-PCR of CDR3 regions. MiXCR was run by TCRdb on the multiplex PCR reads, yielding one entry per CDR3 protein. The table lists 600,000 to 800,000 distinct CDR3 sequences, around 32% of them singletons, with roughly 46% in the top ten. The origin of this receptor is a female donor with Graves disease. Specimen: peripheral blood mononuclear cells (PBMCs), collected when the disease was refractory, from a patient treated with antithyroid drugs.

The CDR3 sequence is CSVQPYRGEDGYTF. DNA for the CDR3: TGCAGCGTTCAGCCCTACAGGGGTGAAGATGGCTACACCTTC. J is TRBJ1-2 and V is TRBV29-1; 7 bases line up with TRBD1. Trimming removed 5 bases from V and 6 bases from J; junction bases left unmatched: 12. The CDR3 loop spans 14 amino acids. Germline lookup yields CDR1 SQVTM and CDR2 ANQGSEA.